The 30 T cell receptor beta chains presented below share a single source sample, sequenced in a study of blood T cell repertoires in COVID-19. Profiled with immunoSEQ multiplex PCR; TCRdb holds only in-frame clones, not every one. The data show approximately 220,000 clones, with around 87% seen just once and 3% held by the top ten. The material sequenced was peripheral blood. All receptors derive from a man aged 55 to 70 with acute or convalescent COVID-19.

The rearrangement links TRBV6-5 to TRBJ2-7, with TRBD2 matching over 11 bases. The CDR3 sequence is 16 residues long. The junction had 1 base not matched to a gene; V was cut back by 0 bases and J by 0 bases. Germline CDR1 and CDR2: MNHEY and SVGAGI. The CDR3 bases are TGTGCCAGCAGTTACTCACTAGCGGGGGACTCCTACGAGCAGTACTTC. It codes for CASSYSLAGDSYEQYF.

V usage is TRBV6-5 and J usage is TRBJ2-7; 9 bases map to TRBD1. Germline V gives CDR1 MNHEY, CDR2 SVGAGI. Trimming at V came to 6 bases and at J to 1 base, leaving 1 base not matched to a gene. The CDR3 totals 13 residues. CDR3 region: CASRGTGSYEQYF. The CDR3 bases are TGTGCCAGCAGGGGGACAGGGTCCTACGAGCAGTACTTC.

This clone has only one observation. V gene TRBV5-4 combines with J gene TRBJ2-3; D remains ambiguous. CDR3 size: 13 residues. Germline values: CDR1 SGHNT, CDR2 YYREEE (reference sequence). V was pared by 4 bases and J by 6 bases, with 12 bases between. CDR3 region: CASSPTPPDTQYF. The CDR3 coding sequence is TGTGCCAGCAGCCCGACACCGCCCGATACGCAGTATTTT.

The chain links TRBV6-6 to TRBJ2-7, with 8 bases lining up with TRBD1. Trimming removed 7 bases from V and 6 bases from J; junction bases left unmatched: 2. Germline V gene sequence: CDR1 MNHNY, CDR2 SVGAGI (reference sequence). This CDR3 has 11 amino acids. The CDR3 nucleotides read TGTGCCAGCATTGACAGGGGCGAGCAGTACTTC. Protein: CASIDRGEQYF.

The chain joins TRBV4-1 to TRBJ2-4; 7 bases line up with TRBD2. Germline values: CDR1 MGHRA, CDR2 YSYEKL. The CDR3 loop spans 16 amino acids. V shed 0 bases, J shed 0 bases, and the junction held 2 bases outside the gene matches. The CDR3 protein is CASSQERGIAKNIQYF. CDR3 bases: TGCGCCAGCAGCCAAGAGCGGGGGATAGCCAAAAACATTCAGTACTTC.

The chain is built from TRBV7-6 and TRBJ2-6; D not resolved. Trimming took off 1 base at V and 0 bases at J, with 4 bases between the two ends. This CDR3 comprises 15 residues. Germline CDR1 SGHVS, CDR2 FNYEAQ. In DNA form, the CDR3 reads TGTGCCAGCAGCTTAGGCGGCTCTGGGGCCAACGTCCTGACTTTC. This codes for CASSLGGSGANVLTF.

This chain joins TRBV24-1 and TRBJ2-3; D might be TRBD1 (6 bases). Per the germline V gene, CDR1 is KGHDR and CDR2 is SFDVKD. This CDR3 region has 15 residues. With 4 bases removed from V and 4 bases from J, the gap between germline ends came to 14 bases. In nucleotides, the CDR3 is TGTGCCACCAGTGAAGGACAGAATATTGCAGATACGCAGTATTTT. This gives the protein CATSEGQNIADTQYF.

The chain links TRBV30 to TRBJ1-4; 7 nucleotides agree with TRBD1. V dropped 3 bases and J dropped 1; count of bases not matched to a gene: 8. Germline V gene data show CDR1 as GTSNPN and CDR2 as SVGIG (reference sequence). The CDR3 runs 16 residues. CDR3 sequence: CAWRETGWRTNEKLFF. CDR3 DNA sequence: TGTGCCTGGAGAGAGACAGGGTGGAGAACTAATGAAAAACTGTTTTTT.

The gene calls are TRBV10-3 and TRBJ1-3; a possible D gene is TRBD1 (5 bases). V was trimmed by 6 bases and J by 8 bases, leaving 17 bases between them. The CDR3 has 14 residues. CDR1 ENHRY and CDR2 SYGVKD come from the germline V gene. The CDR3 DNA reads as TGTGCCATCAGAAAAACGACGGACACGGACACCATATATTTT. The encoded protein is CAIRKTTDTDTIYF.

In this sample, this clone turned up once. The gene calls are TRBV19 and TRBJ2-4; weak D call: TRBD2 (5 bases). Germline lookup yields CDR1 LNHDA and CDR2 SQIVND (reference sequence). The ends were cut back, 4 bases at V and 2 bases at J, with 12 bases in the middle. The CDR3 totals 15 residues. The CDR3: CASSRSGDTKNIQYF. The CDR3 nucleotides are TGTGCCAGTAGTAGGAGCGGCGACACCAAAAACATTCAGTACTTC.

On this clone itself: Other DNA sequences in the sample encode the same CDR3. V and J are TRBV15 and TRBJ2-7; 8 positions agree with TRBD1. CDR1 is LNHNV, CDR2 YYDKDF, per germline (reference sequence). CDR3 length: 14 residues. The V segment lost 5 bases and the J segment 1 base; nucleotides outside the gene matches: 4. This CDR3 is CATSRDRSSYEQYF. CDR3 in DNA: TGTGCCACCAGCCGGGACAGGTCATCCTACGAGCAGTACTTC.

Only one count was recorded for this clone. The rearrangement joins TRBV4-1 to TRBJ2-1; the match to TRBD2 covers 9 bases. Germline V gene lookup returns CDR1 MGHRA and CDR2 YSYEKL. Germline trimming cut 1 base from V and 6 bases from J; bases unmatched to any gene: 10. The CDR3 is 17 residues long. CDR3 sequence reads: CASSQALGAGGSNEQFF. The CDR3 nucleotides read TGCGCCAGCAGCCAAGCCCTAGGAGCGGGGGGTTCCAATGAGCAGTTCTTC.

The chain links TRBV18 to TRBJ2-5; TRBD2 agrees at 10 bases. The CDR3 sequence is 14 residues long. Germline loops: CDR1 KGHSH, CDR2 LQKENI. The V and J ends lost 8 bases and 2 bases, in that order; junction bases with no gene match: 5. Here the CDR3 DNA reads TGTGCCAGCCGTCGGACTAGCGGACAAGAGACCCAGTACTTC. Protein: CASRRTSGQETQYF. The full variable domain, in which reference TRBV18 and TRBJ2-5 provide the parts outside the CDR3, is NAGVMQNPRHLVRRRGQEARLRCSPMKGHSHVYWYRQLPEEGLKFMVYLQKENIIDESGMPKERFSAEFPKEGPSILRIQQVVRGDSAAYFCASRRTSGQETQYFGPGTRLLVL.

The rearrangement uses TRBV5-4 and TRBJ2-5, with 9 bases aligning to TRBD1. Trimming removed 0 bases from V and 5 bases from J; junction bases left unmatched: 5. The germline gives CDR1 SGHNT, CDR2 YYREEE (reference sequence). This CDR3 is 15 amino acids long. CDR3 amino acids: CASSLDRGRRETQYF. The CDR3 DNA sequence: TGTGCCAGCAGCTTGGACAGGGGGCGCCGGGAGACCCAGTACTTC.

V usage is TRBV7-2 and J usage is TRBJ2-3, with D maybe TRBD2 (6 bases). The V gene's germline CDR1 is SGHTA and CDR2 FQGNSA. The CDR3 extends over 18 amino acids. V shed 5 bases and J shed 0 bases, with 21 bases lying between them. Written as DNA, the CDR3 is TGTGCCAGCAGCATAAGACCGGGACTTCCCGCTAGCACAGATACGCAGTATTTT. It translates to CASSIRPGLPASTDTQYF.

The chain couples TRBV5-1 to TRBJ2-4, with TRBD1 as a possible D gene (7 bases). Germline V gives CDR1 SGHRS, CDR2 YFSETQ. CDR3 length equals 17 residues. V was cut by 1 base and J by 7 bases, with 21 bases left in between. For the CDR3, the DNA is TGCGCCAGCAGCTTGACCGGTGGGGGGACAGTTGAGAACATTCAGTACTTC. Translating gives CASSLTGGGTVENIQYF.

The rearrangement uses TRBV30 and TRBJ2-5, with 8 bases fitting TRBD2. CDR1 and CDR2 from the germline V gene are GTSNPN and SVGIG (reference sequence). The CDR3 has 13 amino acids. V dropped 5 bases and J dropped 3; count of bases not matched to a gene: 5. The CDR3 sequence: CAWDPAGEETQYF. DNA of the CDR3: TGTGCCTGGGACCCAGCGGGGGAAGAGACCCAGTACTTC.

This clone was detected only a few times. The chain joins TRBV7-9 to TRBJ2-2; the match to TRBD1 covers 7 bases. Germline-derived CDR1 and CDR2 are SEHNR and FQNEAQ (reference sequence). Trimming cost V 5 bases and J 6 bases; bases outside gene matches: 6. This CDR3 is built from 14 residues. The CDR3 sequence is CASSTTGASGELFF. CDR3 DNA sequence: TGTGCCAGCAGCACCACAGGGGCGTCCGGGGAGCTGTTTTTT.

This clone was observed a few times. The V and J genes are TRBV20-1 and TRBJ1-1, with 8 bases identical to TRBD1. Trimming removed 3 bases from V and 0 bases from J; junction bases left unmatched: 6. Per germline, CDR1 DFQATT and CDR2 SNEGSKA (reference sequence). The CDR3 sequence is 15 residues long. CDR3 protein: CSASRQGALNTEAFF. CDR3 in DNA: TGCAGTGCTAGTCGGCAGGGGGCTTTGAACACTGAAGCTTTCTTT.

V gene TRBV2 combines with J gene TRBJ1-4; D might be TRBD1 (5 bases). The V gene's germline CDR1 is SNHLY and CDR2 FYNNEI. Trimming shortened V by 7 bases and J by 5 bases, and 17 bases separated the two germline ends. The CDR3 has 15 residues. CDR3 region: CASTLLGLENEKLFF. CDR3 in DNA: TGTGCCAGCACCCTTCTGGGGCTAGAAAATGAAAAACTGTTTTTT.

The chain links TRBV2 to TRBJ2-1; 7 nucleotides align to TRBD2. The V segment lost 3 bases and the J segment 2 bases; nucleotides outside the gene matches: 4. Per the germline V gene, CDR1 is SNHLY and CDR2 is FYNNEI. The CDR3 has 15 residues. The CDR3 protein is CASSDGRGAYNEQFF. CDR3 DNA sequence: TGTGCCAGCAGTGACGGCCGGGGGGCCTACAATGAGCAGTTCTTC. Supplemented by reference TRBV2 and TRBJ2-1, the full variable domain reads EPEVTQTPSHQVTQMGQEVILRCVPISNHLYFYWYRQILGQKVEFLVSFYNNEISEKSEIFDDQFSVERPDGSNFTLKIRSTKLEDSAMYFCASSDGRGAYNEQFFGPGTRLTVL.

The chain has TRBV27 and TRBJ1-6; tentatively, D is TRBD1 (5 bases). This CDR3 has 15 amino acids. Looked up from germline, CDR1 is MNHEY and CDR2 is SMNVEV (reference sequence). V was shortened by 8 bases and J by 10 bases, with 21 bases between the two germline ends. The CDR3 region is CASREEGRWSSPLHF. CDR3 nucleotides: TGTGCCAGCCGGGAGGAGGGGCGTTGGTCCTCACCCCTCCACTTT.

The chain combines TRBV19 with TRBJ2-4; 8 bases agree with TRBD2. Trimming removed 4 bases from V and 6 bases from J; junction bases left unmatched: 5. The CDR3 is 14 residues long. Germline V gene lookup returns CDR1 LNHDA and CDR2 SQIVND (reference sequence). CDR3 nucleotides: TGTGCCAGTAGTACGGGGGGGCAGAGAAACATTCAGTACTTC. The encoded protein is CASSTGGQRNIQYF.

This clone has a single count. This sequence joins TRBV3-1 (or the pseudogene TRBV3-2) and TRBJ1-1; 7 bases agree with TRBD1. The CDR3 covers 15 residues. Germline lookup yields CDR1 LGHDT and CDR2 YNNKEL (reference sequence). V was pared by 3 bases and J by 5 bases, with 9 bases of the junction left unmatched. This chain's CDR3 is CASSHDDRAGTEAFF. The CDR3 DNA reads as TGTGCCAGCAGCCACGACGACAGGGCGGGAACTGAAGCTTTCTTT.

The rearrangement joins TRBV2 to TRBJ1-2, with 9 bases that match TRBD1. The CDR3 has 16 residues. Trimming took 6 bases from V and 0 from J; bases not matched to a gene: 8. Germline-derived CDR1 and CDR2 are SNHLY and FYNNEI. The CDR3 coding sequence is TGTGCCAGCAGACGGGACAGGGCGGGAGCTAACTATGGCTACACCTTC. Encoded protein: CASRRDRAGANYGYTF.

This sequence joins TRBV7-2 and TRBJ1-3, with a possible D match to TRBD1 (6 bases). CDR1 is SGHTA, CDR2 FQGNSA, per germline. V lost 0 bases and J 4 bases, leaving 13 bases between the germline ends. The CDR3 spans 16 residues. CDR3 coding DNA: TGTGCCAGCAGCTTAGCGGGGGCAGGGGCCGGAAACACCATATATTTT. As protein: CASSLAGAGAGNTIYF.

This chain links TRBV29-1 with TRBJ2-5, with 14 bases fitting TRBD2. The CDR3 runs 15 residues. Germline CDR1 is SQVTM and CDR2 is ANQGSEA. The V and J ends lost 6 bases and 1 base, in that order; junction bases with no gene match: 4. CDR3 amino acids: CSVRGTSGGQETQYF. CDR3 bases: TGCAGCGTCCGGGGGACTAGCGGGGGCCAAGAGACCCAGTACTTC. Full variable domain (remainder filled in from reference TRBV29-1 and TRBJ2-5): SAVISQKPSRDICQRGTSLTIQCQVDSQVTMMFWYRQQPGQSLTLIATANQGSEATYESGFVIDKFPISRPNLTFSTLTVSNMSPEDSSIYLCSVRGTSGGQETQYFGPGTRLLVL.

The sample holds a few counts of this clone. V is TRBV9 and J is TRBJ1-1; possible D gene TRBD1, 6 bases. Germline values: CDR1 SGDLS, CDR2 YYNGEE. The CDR3 is 15 residues long. Trimming stripped 4 bases from V and 1 base from J, with 14 bases between. CDR3: CASSKTGTTNTEAFF. The CDR3 DNA follows: TGTGCCAGCAGCAAGACCGGGACAACGAACACTGAAGCTTTCTTT.

The V gene is TRBV7-9, the J gene TRBJ1-5; D ambiguous. The CDR3 is 14 amino acids. Germline loops: CDR1 SEHNR, CDR2 FQNEAQ (reference sequence). Trimming cost V 4 bases and J 8 bases, with 15 bases left between them. The CDR3 loop is CASSSWARMEPQHF. DNA of the CDR3: TGTGCCAGCAGCTCCTGGGCCAGAATGGAGCCCCAGCATTTT.

The rearrangement uses TRBV2 and TRBJ2-5, with 16 nucleotides matching TRBD2. This CDR3 region has 17 residues. V dropped 6 bases and J dropped 4; count of bases not matched to a gene: 8. Germline V gene sequence: CDR1 SNHLY, CDR2 FYNNEI. CDR3 bases: TGTGCCAGCAGAACCGGGACTAGCGGGGGGGCGCGAGAGACCCAGTACTTC. As protein: CASRTGTSGGARETQYF.